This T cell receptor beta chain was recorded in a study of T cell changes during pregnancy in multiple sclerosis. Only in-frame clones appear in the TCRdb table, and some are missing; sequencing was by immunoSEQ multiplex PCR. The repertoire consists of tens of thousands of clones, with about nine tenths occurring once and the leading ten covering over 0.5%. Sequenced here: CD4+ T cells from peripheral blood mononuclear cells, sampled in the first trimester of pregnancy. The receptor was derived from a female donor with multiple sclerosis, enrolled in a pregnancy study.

The CDR3 reads CASSPISGQGRNEQFF. CDR3 coding DNA: TGTGCCAGCTCACCCATCTCGGGACAGGGCAGGAATGAGCAGTTCTTC. This chain links TRBV18 with TRBJ2-1; 9 bases line up with TRBD1. The CDR3 length is 16 residues. Germline trimming cut 3 bases from V and 7 bases from J; bases unmatched to any gene: 10. Per germline, CDR1 KGHSH and CDR2 LQKENI.